Listed below are T cell receptor beta chains from one sample, sequenced in a study of glioma-infiltrating T cells. TCRdb re-called the multiplex PCR reads with MiXCR, one entry per CDR3 protein. The sample yields about 410,000 distinct CDR3 sequences, approximately 42% seen once. Sequenced sample: glioma tissue, nonneoplastic brain tissue, or PBMCs (not recorded which). The receptor source for this set is a human donor with low-grade glioma or glioblastoma, undergoing nonglioma brain surgery, or in good health (not recorded which). The CDR3 runs from the conserved cysteine through the conserved F or W. D genes are given only for firm matches. Clone size is stated in some rows and not others, as once, few, many or a class when expanded.

D gene,J gene,clone size,V gene,CDR3 protein,CDR3 DNA
TRBD1,TRBJ1-1,.,TRBV11-2,CASSSPQGADTEAFF,TGTGCCAGCAGCTCGCCACAGGGGGCCGACACTGAAGCTTTCTTT
.,TRBJ2-2,.,TRBV6-1,CASSSQGGVAGELFF,TGTGCCAGCAGTTCCCAGGGTGGAGTCGCCGGGGAGCTGTTTTTT
.,TRBJ1-1,.,TRBV12-3/TRBV12-4,CASNPQGPFF,TGTGCCAGCAACCCCCAGGGGCCATTCTTT
.,TRBJ1-1,few,TRBV7-9,CASSRYRDANTEAFF,TGTGCCAGCAGCCGCTACAGGGACGCGAACACTGAAGCTTTCTTT
.,TRBJ2-3,few,TRBV2,CASSEAGGSHTDTQYF,TGTGCCAGCAGTGAAGCGGGGGGCAGTCACACAGATACGCAGTATTTT
TRBD1,TRBJ2-2,few,TRBV28,CASSLMTGGVTGELFF,TGTGCCAGCAGTTTAATGACAGGGGGAGTCACCGGGGAGCTGTTTTTT
TRBD2,TRBJ2-3,few,TRBV10-3,CAISESSGRGDTQYF,TGTGCCATCAGTGAGTCCAGCGGGAGAGGGGATACGCAGTATTTT
.,TRBJ2-7,.,TRBV28,CASSLGWGNEQYF,TGTGCCAGCAGTTTAGGGTGGGGGAACGAGCAGTACTTC
TRBD1,TRBJ2-2,.,TRBV15,CATSRDKTGWDTGELFF,TGTGCCACCAGCAGAGATAAGACAGGGTGGGACACCGGGGAGCTGTTTTTT
TRBD1,TRBJ2-2,few,TRBV27,CANRRQGTTGELFF,TGTGCCAACAGACGACAGGGTACCACCGGGGAGCTGTTTTTT
TRBD2,TRBJ2-1,many,TRBV20-1,CSARDQSGRAGYNEQFF,TGCAGTGCTAGAGATCAGAGCGGGAGGGCCGGGTACAATGAGCAGTTCTTC
TRBD2,TRBJ2-1,.,TRBV6-2/TRBV6-3,CASSCPTSGILRLRFF,TGTGCCAGCAGTTGCCCGACTAGCGGGATCTTGCGTTTGCGGTTCTTC
TRBD2,TRBJ2-7,few,TRBV20-1,CSGTSRRRAGVEQYF,TGCAGTGGTACTTCGCGCCGGCGGGCGGGAGTCGAGCAGTACTTC